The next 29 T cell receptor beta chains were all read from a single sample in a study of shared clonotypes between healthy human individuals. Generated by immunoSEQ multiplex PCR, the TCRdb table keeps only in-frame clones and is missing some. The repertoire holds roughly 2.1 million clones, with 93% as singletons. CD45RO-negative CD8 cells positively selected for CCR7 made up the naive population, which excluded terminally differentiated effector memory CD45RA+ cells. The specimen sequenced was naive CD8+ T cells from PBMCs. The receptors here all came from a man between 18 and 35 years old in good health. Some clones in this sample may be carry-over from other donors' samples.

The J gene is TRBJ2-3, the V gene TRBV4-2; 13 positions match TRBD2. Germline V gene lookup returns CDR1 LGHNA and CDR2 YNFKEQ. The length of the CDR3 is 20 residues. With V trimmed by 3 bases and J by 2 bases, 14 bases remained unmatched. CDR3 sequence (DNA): TGTGCCAGCAGCCAGAAGATTAAGGGACTAGCGGGATTGTCCACAGATACGCAGTATTTT. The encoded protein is CASSQKIKGLAGLSTDTQYF.

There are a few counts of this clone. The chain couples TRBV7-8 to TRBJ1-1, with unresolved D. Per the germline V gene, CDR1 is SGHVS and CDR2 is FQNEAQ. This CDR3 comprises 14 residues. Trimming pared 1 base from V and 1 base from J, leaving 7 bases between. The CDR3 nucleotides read TGTGCCAGCAGCTTAGTGAGGGAGAACACTGAAGCTTTCTTT. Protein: CASSLVRENTEAFF.

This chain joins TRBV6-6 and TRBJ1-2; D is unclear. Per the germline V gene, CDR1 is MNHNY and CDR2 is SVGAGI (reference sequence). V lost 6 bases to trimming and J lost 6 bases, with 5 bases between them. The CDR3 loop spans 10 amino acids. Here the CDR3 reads CASRGNGYTF. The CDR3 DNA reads TGTGCCAGCAGAGGGAATGGCTACACCTTC.

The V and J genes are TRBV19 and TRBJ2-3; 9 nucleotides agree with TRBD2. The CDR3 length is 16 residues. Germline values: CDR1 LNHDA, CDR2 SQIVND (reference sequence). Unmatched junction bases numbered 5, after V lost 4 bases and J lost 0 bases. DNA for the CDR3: TGTGCCAGTAGTACAAGACTAGCGGCGAGCACAGATACGCAGTATTTT. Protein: CASSTRLAASTDTQYF. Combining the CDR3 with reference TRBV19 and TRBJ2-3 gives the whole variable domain DGGITQSPKYLFRKEGQNVTLSCEQNLNHDAMYWYRQDPGQGLRLIYYSQIVNDFQKGDIAEGYSVSREKKESFPLTVTSAQKNPTAFYLCASSTRLAASTDTQYFGPGTRLTVL.

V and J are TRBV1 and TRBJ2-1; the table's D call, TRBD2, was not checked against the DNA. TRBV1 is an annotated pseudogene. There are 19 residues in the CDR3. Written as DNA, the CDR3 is TGCACCAGCAGCCAATATAAGGACCGTAGCGGGAGGGCTAACAATGAGCAGTTCTTC. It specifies CTSSQYKDRSGRANNEQFF.

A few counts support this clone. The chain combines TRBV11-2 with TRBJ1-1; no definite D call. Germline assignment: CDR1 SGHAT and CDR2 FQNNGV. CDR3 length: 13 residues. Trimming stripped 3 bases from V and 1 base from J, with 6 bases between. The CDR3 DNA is TGTGCCAGCAGCTTTTCCCCGAACACTGAAGCTTTCTTT. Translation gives CASSFSPNTEAFF.

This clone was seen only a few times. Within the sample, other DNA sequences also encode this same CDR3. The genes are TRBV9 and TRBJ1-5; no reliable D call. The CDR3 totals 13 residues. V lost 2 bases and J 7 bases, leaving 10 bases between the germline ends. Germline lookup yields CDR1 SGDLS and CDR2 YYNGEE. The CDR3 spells CASSVGGFQPQHF. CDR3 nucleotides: TGTGCCAGCAGCGTGGGAGGGTTCCAGCCCCAGCATTTT.

The CDR3 is CASSVRREDPSYEQYF. The CDR3 DNA follows: TGTGCCAGCAGCGTACGACGGGAGGACCCCTCCTACGAGCAGTACTTC. The V call is TRBV9, the J call TRBJ2-7, with 7 nucleotides matching TRBD2. This CDR3 is 16 amino acids long. Trimming took 1 base from V and 0 from J; bases not matched to a gene: 7. Per germline, CDR1 SGDLS and CDR2 YYNGEE.

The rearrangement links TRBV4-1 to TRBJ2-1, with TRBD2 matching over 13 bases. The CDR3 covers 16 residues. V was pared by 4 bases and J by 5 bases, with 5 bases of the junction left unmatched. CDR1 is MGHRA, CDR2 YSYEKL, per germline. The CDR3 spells CASSPVGLAGNNEQFF. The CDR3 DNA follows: TGCGCCAGCAGCCCCGTGGGACTAGCGGGGAACAATGAGCAGTTCTTC.

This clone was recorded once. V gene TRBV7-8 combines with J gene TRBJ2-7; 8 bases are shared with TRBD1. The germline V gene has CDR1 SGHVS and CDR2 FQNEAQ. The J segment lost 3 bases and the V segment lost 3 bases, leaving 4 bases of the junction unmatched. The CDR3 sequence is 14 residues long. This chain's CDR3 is CASSLGQEYYEQYF. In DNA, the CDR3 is TGTGCCAGCAGCTTGGGACAGGAATACTACGAGCAGTACTTC.

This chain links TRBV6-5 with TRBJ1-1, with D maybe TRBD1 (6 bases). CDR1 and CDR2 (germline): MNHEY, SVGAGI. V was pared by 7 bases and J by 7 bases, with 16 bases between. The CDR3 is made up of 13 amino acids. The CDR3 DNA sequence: TGTGCCAGCACCAACCAGGGGCAGGGTGAAGCTTTCTTT. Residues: CASTNQGQGEAFF.

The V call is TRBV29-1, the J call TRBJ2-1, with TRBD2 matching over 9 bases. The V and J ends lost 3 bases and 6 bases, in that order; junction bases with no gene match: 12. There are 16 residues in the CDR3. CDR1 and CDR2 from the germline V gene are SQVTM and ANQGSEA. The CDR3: CSVESRGRVLSNEQFF. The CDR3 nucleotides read TGCAGCGTTGAGTCCCGCGGGAGGGTTCTTTCCAATGAGCAGTTCTTC.

The CDR3 DNA sequence: TGTGCCAGCAGCACGACAGGGATTCACATGAACACTGAAGCTTTCTTT. Protein sequence: CASSTTGIHMNTEAFF. The V and J genes are TRBV11-2 and TRBJ1-1; 7 nucleotides align to TRBD1. The CDR3 consists of 16 residues. The ends lost 5 bases at V and 0 bases at J; junction bases unmatched: 9. Germline CDR1 reads SGHAT; CDR2 reads FQNNGV.

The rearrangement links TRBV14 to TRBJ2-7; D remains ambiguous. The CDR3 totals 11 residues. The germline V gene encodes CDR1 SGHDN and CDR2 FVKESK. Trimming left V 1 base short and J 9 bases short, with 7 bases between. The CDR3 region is CASSQGWVQYF. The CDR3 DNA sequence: TGTGCCAGCAGCCAAGGGTGGGTGCAGTACTTC.

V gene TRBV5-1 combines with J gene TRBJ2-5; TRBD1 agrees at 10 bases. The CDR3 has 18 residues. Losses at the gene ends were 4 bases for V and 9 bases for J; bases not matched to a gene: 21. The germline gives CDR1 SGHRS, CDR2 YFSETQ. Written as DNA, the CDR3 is TGCGCCAGCAGCCGCCGGGACAGTCAGGCAGACGGGACAGGGGCCCAGTACTTC. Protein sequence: CASSRRDSQADGTGAQYF.

DNA of the CDR3: TGTGCCAGCAGCTTAGCCCCTGGCGGAGCGGAGAACTATGGCTACACCTTC. Translating it yields CASSLAPGGAENYGYTF. J is TRBJ1-2 and V is TRBV7-8; D remains ambiguous. Trimming took 0 bases from V and 2 from J, leaving 16 bases between them. The germline CDR1 and CDR2 sequences are SGHVS and FQNEAQ. The CDR3 is 17 residues long.

CDR3 loop: CASSTKRDRGLGNYGYTF. The CDR3 bases are TGTGCCAGCAGTACCAAACGGGACAGGGGTTTAGGTAACTATGGCTACACCTTC. The J gene is TRBJ1-2, the V gene TRBV27, with TRBD1 matching 10 bases. CDR3 size: 18 residues. Germline CDR1 and CDR2: MNHEY and SMNVEV (reference sequence). Germline trimming cut 5 bases from V and 1 base from J; bases unmatched to any gene: 13.

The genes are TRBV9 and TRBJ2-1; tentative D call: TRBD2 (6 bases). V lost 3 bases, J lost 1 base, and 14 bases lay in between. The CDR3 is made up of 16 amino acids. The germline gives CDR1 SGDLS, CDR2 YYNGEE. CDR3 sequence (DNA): TGTGCCAGCAGCGCGCCCGGCGGGAAATCCTACAATGAGCAGTTCTTC. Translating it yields CASSAPGGKSYNEQFF.

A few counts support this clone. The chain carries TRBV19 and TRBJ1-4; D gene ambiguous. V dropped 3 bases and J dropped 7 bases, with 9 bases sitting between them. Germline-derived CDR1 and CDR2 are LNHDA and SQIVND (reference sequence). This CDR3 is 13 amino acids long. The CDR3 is CASSIQDGEKLFF. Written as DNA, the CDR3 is TGTGCCAGTAGTATCCAGGACGGTGAAAAACTGTTTTTT.

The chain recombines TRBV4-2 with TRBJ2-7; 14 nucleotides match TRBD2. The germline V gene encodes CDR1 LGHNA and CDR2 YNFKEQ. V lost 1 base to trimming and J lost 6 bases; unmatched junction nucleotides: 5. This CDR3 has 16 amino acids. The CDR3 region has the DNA TGTGCCAGCAGCCAAGGGCCGGGACTAGCGGGAGCCGAGCAGTACTTC. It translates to CASSQGPGLAGAEQYF.

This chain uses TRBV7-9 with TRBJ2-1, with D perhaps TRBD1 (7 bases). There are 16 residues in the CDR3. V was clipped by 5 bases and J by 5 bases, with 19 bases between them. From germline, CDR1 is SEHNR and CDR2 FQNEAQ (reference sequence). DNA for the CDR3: TGTGCCAGCAGCCCGAATGGAGGGGGCCTCAACAATGAGCAGTTCTTC. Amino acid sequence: CASSPNGGGLNNEQFF.

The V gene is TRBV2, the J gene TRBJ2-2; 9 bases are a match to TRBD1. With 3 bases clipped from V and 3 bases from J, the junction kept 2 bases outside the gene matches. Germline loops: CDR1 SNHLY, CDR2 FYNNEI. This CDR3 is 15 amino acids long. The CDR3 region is CASSDDRGDTGELFF. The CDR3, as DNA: TGTGCCAGCAGTGATGACAGGGGGGACACCGGGGAGCTGTTTTTT.

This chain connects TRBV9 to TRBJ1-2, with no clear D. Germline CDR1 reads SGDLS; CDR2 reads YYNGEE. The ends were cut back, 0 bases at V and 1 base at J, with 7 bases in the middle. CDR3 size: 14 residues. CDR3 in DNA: TGTGCCAGCAGCGTAGGGGTGGATAACTATGGCTACACCTTC. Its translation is CASSVGVDNYGYTF.

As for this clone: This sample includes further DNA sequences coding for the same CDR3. This CDR3 is CASSITAGGNYGYTF. In nucleotides, the CDR3 is TGTGCCAGTAGTATCACGGCAGGGGGTAACTATGGCTACACCTTC. This sequence joins TRBV19 and TRBJ1-2; 7 positions agree with TRBD1. Trimming took 3 bases from V and 1 from J; bases not matched to a gene: 5. This CDR3 spans 15 amino acids. Germline loops: CDR1 LNHDA, CDR2 SQIVND (reference sequence).

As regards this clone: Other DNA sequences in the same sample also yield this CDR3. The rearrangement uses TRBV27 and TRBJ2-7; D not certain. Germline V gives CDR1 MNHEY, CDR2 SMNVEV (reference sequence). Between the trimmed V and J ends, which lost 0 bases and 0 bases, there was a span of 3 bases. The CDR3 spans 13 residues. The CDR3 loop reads CASSLSHSYEQYF. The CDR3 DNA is TGTGCCAGCAGTTTATCCCACTCCTACGAGCAGTACTTC.

Here the CDR3 reads CASSPGTASSYNEQFF. CDR3 coding DNA: TGTGCCAGCAGCCCCGGGACCGCGAGCTCCTACAATGAGCAGTTCTTC. The chain employs TRBV7-3 and TRBJ2-1; D could derive from TRBD1 or TRBD2 (5 bases each). The length of the CDR3 is 16 residues. In germline, CDR1 is SGHTA, CDR2 FQGTGA. Trimming removed 5 bases from V and 0 bases from J, with 14 bases in between. Looking up the rest from reference TRBV7-3 and TRBJ2-1 gives the full variable domain: GAGVSQTPSNKVTEKGKYVELRCDPISGHTALYWYRQSLGQGPEFLIYFQGTGAADDSGLPNDRFFAVRPEGSVSTLKIQRTERGDSAVYLCASSPGTASSYNEQFFGPGTRLTVL.

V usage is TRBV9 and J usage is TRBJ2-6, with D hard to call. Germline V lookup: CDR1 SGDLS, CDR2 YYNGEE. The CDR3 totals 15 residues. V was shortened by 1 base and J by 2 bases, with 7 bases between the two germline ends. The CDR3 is CASSVPGTGANVLTF. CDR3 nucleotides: TGTGCCAGCAGCGTACCCGGAACTGGGGCCAACGTCCTGACTTTC.

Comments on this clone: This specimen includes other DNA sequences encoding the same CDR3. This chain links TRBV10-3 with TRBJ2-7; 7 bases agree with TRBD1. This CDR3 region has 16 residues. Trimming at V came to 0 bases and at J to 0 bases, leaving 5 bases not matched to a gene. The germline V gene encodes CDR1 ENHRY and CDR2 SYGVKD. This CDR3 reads CAISESPTGTSYEQYF. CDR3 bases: TGTGCCATCAGTGAGTCCCCGACAGGGACCTCCTACGAGCAGTACTTC.

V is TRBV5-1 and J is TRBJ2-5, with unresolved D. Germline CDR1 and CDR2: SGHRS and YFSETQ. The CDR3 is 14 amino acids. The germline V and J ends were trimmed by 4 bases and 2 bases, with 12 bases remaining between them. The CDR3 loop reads CASSPRQSQETQYF. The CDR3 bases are TGCGCCAGCAGCCCCCGACAAAGTCAAGAGACCCAGTACTTC.